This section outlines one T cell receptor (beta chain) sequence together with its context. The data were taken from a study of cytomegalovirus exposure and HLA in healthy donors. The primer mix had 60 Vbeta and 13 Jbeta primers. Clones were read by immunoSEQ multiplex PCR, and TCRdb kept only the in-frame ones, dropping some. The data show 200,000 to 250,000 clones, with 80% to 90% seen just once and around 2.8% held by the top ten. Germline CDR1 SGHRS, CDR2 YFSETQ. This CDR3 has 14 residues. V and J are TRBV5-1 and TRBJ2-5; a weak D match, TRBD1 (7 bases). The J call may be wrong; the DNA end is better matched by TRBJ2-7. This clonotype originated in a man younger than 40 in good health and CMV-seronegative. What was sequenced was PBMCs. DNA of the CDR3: TGCGCCAGCAGCGCAGGGGGGCAACCTGACGAGCAGTACTTC. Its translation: CASSAGGQPDEQYF.